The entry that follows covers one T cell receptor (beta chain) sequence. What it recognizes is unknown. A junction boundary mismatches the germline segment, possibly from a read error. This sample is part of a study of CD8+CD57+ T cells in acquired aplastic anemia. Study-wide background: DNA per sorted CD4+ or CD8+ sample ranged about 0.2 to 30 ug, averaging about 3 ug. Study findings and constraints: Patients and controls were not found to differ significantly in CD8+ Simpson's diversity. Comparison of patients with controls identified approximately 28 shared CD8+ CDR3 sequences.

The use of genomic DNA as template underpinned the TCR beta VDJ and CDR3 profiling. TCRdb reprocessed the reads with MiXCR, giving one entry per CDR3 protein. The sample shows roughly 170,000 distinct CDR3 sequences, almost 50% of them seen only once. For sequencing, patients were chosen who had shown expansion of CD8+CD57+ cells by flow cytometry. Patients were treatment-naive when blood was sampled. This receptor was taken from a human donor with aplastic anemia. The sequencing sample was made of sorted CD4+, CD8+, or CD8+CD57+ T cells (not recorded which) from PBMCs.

The CDR3, as DNA: TGTGCCAGCAGCTTATCATTAGGGGTGGGGGTGAGCTCCCATAATTCACCCCTCCACTTT. Protein product: CASSLSLGVGVSSHNSPLHF. V gene TRBV13 combines with J gene TRBJ1-6; D perhaps matches TRBD1 (5 bases). This CDR3 spans 20 amino acids. Germline V lookup: CDR1 PRHDT, CDR2 FYEKMQ (reference sequence).